Shown below are 21 T cell receptor beta chains from a single sample sequenced in a study of regulatory T cells in long-lasting Graves disease. Regarding time point: newly diagnosed GD, antithyroid drugs for less than 3 months. PBMCs provided the RNA from which the TCR library was made. With iRepertoire HTBI primers and Arm-PCR of CDR3 regions, TCR beta libraries were built. From the multiplex PCR reads, TCRdb called clonotypes with MiXCR, one entry per CDR3 protein. This table holds 500,000 or so distinct CDR3 sequences, 14% found once. These data were also filed under a second study, of T cells in Graves' hyperthyroidism and ophthalmopathy.

Material: peripheral blood mononuclear cells (PBMCs), obtained at new diagnosis, from a patient treated with antithyroid drugs. The receptors come from a woman between 50 and 59 years old with Graves disease.

This clonotype has ten or more counts. The chain has TRBV20-1 and TRBJ2-1; 10 bases match TRBD2. The germline V gene has CDR1 DFQATT and CDR2 SNEGSKA (reference sequence). CDR3 length: 15 amino acids. The V gene end was trimmed by 5 bases and the J gene end by 2 bases; junction bases not matched to a gene: 6. The DNA of the CDR3 is TGCAGTGCTCCAGGACTAGCGGCCCCCTACAATGAGCAGTTCTTC. It encodes CSAPGLAAPYNEQFF.

The chain joins TRBV28 to TRBJ1-2, with D maybe TRBD1 (5 bases). The CDR3 is 14 amino acids. Per germline, CDR1 MDHEN and CDR2 SYDVKM. Trimming left V 6 bases short and J 8 bases short, with 19 bases between. For the CDR3, the DNA is TGTGCCAGCAGCGGACATTCGGGGTCCGGCGGCTACACCTTC. It translates to CASSGHSGSGGYTF.

V gene TRBV11-2 combines with J gene TRBJ2-1; the D is unclear. The length of the CDR3 is 16 residues. Per germline, CDR1 SGHAT and CDR2 FQNNGV. V lost 1 base and J 2 bases, leaving 12 bases between the germline ends. The CDR3 nucleotides read TGTGCCAGCAGCTTAGTTTTAGGCCCCACCTACAATGAGCAGTTCTTC. It specifies CASSLVLGPTYNEQFF.

Only a few counts were recorded for this clonotype. The chain employs TRBV10-3 and TRBJ1-4; D is perhaps TRBD1 (5 bases). V shed 0 bases and J shed 0 bases, with 8 bases lying between them. Germline V lookup: CDR1 ENHRY, CDR2 SYGVKD. The length of the CDR3 is 16 residues. The DNA for the CDR3 is TGTGCCATCAGTGAGTCGTCGACAGCAACTAATGAAAAACTGTTTTTT. Translation gives CAISESSTATNEKLFF.

This clonotype was detected many times. This sequence joins TRBV28 and TRBJ2-3, with 11 positions matching TRBD2. CDR3 length: 19 residues. The V segment lost 6 bases and the J segment 0 bases; nucleotides outside the gene matches: 14. The germline CDR1 and CDR2 sequences are MDHEN and SYDVKM. DNA for the CDR3: TGTGCCAGCAGGAGGAGCCTAGCGGGAGGCCGCTCTAGCACAGATACGCAGTATTTT. This gives the protein CASRRSLAGGRSSTDTQYF.

This clonotype came up many times. The chain is built from TRBV2 and TRBJ1-1, with D uncertain. The V end was cut by 5 bases, the J end by 4 bases, with 14 bases between. CDR3 length: 14 residues. Germline V gives CDR1 SNHLY, CDR2 FYNNEI. Here the CDR3 reads CASSPQSLVTEAFF. The CDR3 region has the DNA TGTGCCAGCAGTCCACAGAGTTTGGTCACTGAAGCTTTCTTT.

The chain recombines TRBV19 with TRBJ1-2; a weak D match, TRBD1 (6 bases). This CDR3 is built from 14 residues. The V gene lost 5 bases and the J gene lost 2 bases, with 12 bases spanning the gap. The germline V gene encodes CDR1 LNHDA and CDR2 SQIVND (reference sequence). CDR3 bases: TGTGCCAGTAGTGGCTGGACAGACAACTATGGCTACACCTTC. Residues: CASSGWTDNYGYTF.

This clonotype was recorded a few times. This could be a read error, since a much larger clone is one nucleotide away. This rearrangement joins TRBV28 to TRBJ1-1; no definite D call. This CDR3 comprises 13 residues. Per germline, CDR1 MDHEN and CDR2 SYDVKM. CDR3 nucleotide sequence: TGTGCCTGCAGTTTAGGTCCGGGCCCTGAAGCTTTCTTT. Encoded protein: CACSLGPGPEAFF.

At least ten counts were recorded for this clonotype. CDR3 loop: CASSFPGQFQETQYF. The CDR3, as DNA: TGTGCCAGCAGTTTTCCGGGACAGTTCCAAGAGACCCAGTACTTC. The chain carries TRBV12-3 or TRBV12-4 and TRBJ2-5, with 7 bases fitting TRBD1. The CDR3 runs 15 residues. The V and J ends lost 3 bases and 1 base, in that order; junction bases with no gene match: 5.

This clonotype was found many times. The gene calls are TRBV18 and TRBJ1-4; weak D call: TRBD1 (6 bases). Trimming pared 2 bases from V and 5 bases from J, leaving 15 bases between. Germline lookup yields CDR1 KGHSH and CDR2 LQKENI. The CDR3 has 16 residues. The CDR3 reads CASSPDGRGGNEKLFF. The DNA of the CDR3 is TGTGCCAGCTCACCAGATGGCAGGGGCGGGAATGAAAAACTGTTTTTT. Drawing the rest from reference TRBV18 and TRBJ1-4, the complete variable domain is NAGVMQNPRHLVRRRGQEARLRCSPMKGHSHVYWYRQLPEEGLKFMVYLQKENIIDESGMPKERFSAEFPKEGPSILRIQQVVRGDSAAYFCASSPDGRGGNEKLFFGSGTQLSVL.

Many counts were recorded for this clonotype. The V call is TRBV2, the J call TRBJ2-5, with 8 bases identical to TRBD2. With 0 bases clipped from V and 5 bases from J, the junction kept 11 bases outside the gene matches. The germline CDR1 and CDR2 sequences are SNHLY and FYNNEI. The CDR3 consists of 17 residues. The CDR3 reads CASSEALGAGVFETQYF. The CDR3 bases are TGTGCCAGCAGTGAAGCGCTTGGAGCGGGAGTTTTTGAGACCCAGTACTTC.

This clonotype was seen at least ten times. CDR3 in amino acids: CASSQDPDSNQPQHF. In DNA, the CDR3 is TGTGCCAGCAGCCAAGATCCGGACAGCAATCAGCCCCAGCATTTT. V is TRBV3-1 and J is TRBJ1-5; D unresolved. Germline-derived CDR1 and CDR2 are LGHDT and YNNKEL (reference sequence). The CDR3 runs to 15 residues. Trimming removed 0 bases from V and 1 base from J, with 7 bases in between.

Many counts were recorded for this clonotype. The CDR3 is CASSQTGRNTEAFF. The CDR3, as DNA: TGTGCCAGCAGCCAGACAGGGAGGAACACTGAAGCTTTCTTT. V and J are TRBV25-1 and TRBJ1-1; 7 bases match TRBD1. The V and J ends lost 6 bases and 1 base, in that order; junction bases with no gene match: 5. This CDR3 contains 14 residues. CDR1 and CDR2 from the germline V gene are MGHDK and SYGVNS.

This clonotype occurred a few times. The rearrangement joins TRBV2 to TRBJ1-1; D gene ambiguous. With 7 bases removed from V and 5 bases from J, the gap between germline ends came to 17 bases. CDR1 and CDR2 (germline): SNHLY, FYNNEI. The CDR3 is 14 amino acids. CDR3 region: CASTPRVERTEAFF. DNA of the CDR3: TGTGCCAGCACCCCCCGGGTGGAGAGGACTGAAGCTTTCTTT.

The rearrangement uses TRBV27 and TRBJ1-6, with 8 bases identical to TRBD1. Germline V gene lookup returns CDR1 MNHEY and CDR2 SMNVEV (reference sequence). Trimming took 8 bases from V and 11 from J; bases not matched to a gene: 11. This CDR3 has 14 residues. The CDR3 protein is CASGSDRDRAPLHF. The CDR3 nucleotides read TGTGCCAGCGGTTCGGACAGGGATCGTGCACCCCTCCACTTT.

Only a few counts were recorded for this clonotype. The rearrangement links TRBV7-9 to TRBJ2-3; D unclear. V was trimmed by 2 bases and J by 3 bases, leaving 15 bases between them. The CDR3 is 16 residues long. Germline assignment: CDR1 SEHNR and CDR2 FQNEAQ (reference sequence). In DNA form, the CDR3 reads TGTGCCAGCAGCTTACTTACCGGATCTAGAACAGATACGCAGTATTTT. Translating it yields CASSLLTGSRTDTQYF.

This clonotype was observed many times. V usage is TRBV20-1 and J usage is TRBJ2-7; TRBD1 matches at 10 bases. Germline V CDR1 and CDR2: DFQATT, SNEGSKA (reference sequence). The CDR3 runs 14 residues. J gave up 4 bases and V 5 bases, and 8 bases lay outside the gene matches. This CDR3 reads CSAVLDRGLYEQYF. In DNA form, the CDR3 reads TGCAGTGCTGTCCTTGACAGGGGGCTGTACGAGCAGTACTTC.

This clonotype has ten or more counts. The chain has TRBV2 and TRBJ1-5; the D is unclear. CDR3 length: 15 residues. Germline assignment: CDR1 SNHLY and CDR2 FYNNEI. V was trimmed by 4 bases and J by 0 bases, leaving 10 bases between them. The CDR3 nucleotides are TGTGCCAGCAGTGTGTCCAGGTATAGCAATCAGCCCCAGCATTTT. It encodes CASSVSRYSNQPQHF.

This clonotype was detected ten times or more. The chain joins TRBV12-3 or TRBV12-4 to TRBJ2-1; TRBD2 aligns across 10 bases. V lost 6 bases, J lost 7 bases, and 9 bases stayed unmatched. The CDR3 contains 15 residues. CDR3 sequence reads: CASRSSGSEENEQFF. DNA of the CDR3: TGTGCCAGCAGATCTAGCGGGAGTGAAGAGAATGAGCAGTTCTTC.

This clonotype came up many times. V and J are TRBV24-1 and TRBJ2-6; 8 bases agree with TRBD1. The CDR3 covers 19 residues. Looked up from germline, CDR1 is KGHDR and CDR2 is SFDVKD. V dropped 2 bases and J dropped 0; count of bases not matched to a gene: 8. The CDR3 here is CATSDSDRGKVSGANVLTF. DNA for the CDR3: TGTGCCACCAGTGATTCCGACAGGGGAAAGGTCTCTGGGGCCAACGTCCTGACTTTC.

This clonotype has ten or more counts. The rearrangement uses TRBV28 and TRBJ2-4; 7 positions agree with TRBD2. J lost 0 bases, V lost 5 bases, and 10 bases had no gene match. The CDR3 has 17 residues. Germline V CDR1 and CDR2: MDHEN, SYDVKM. The CDR3 protein is CASSPPLGRIAKNIQYF. The CDR3 DNA reads as TGTGCCAGCAGTCCCCCTCTCGGGAGGATAGCCAAAAACATTCAGTACTTC.